The 18 T cell receptor beta chains in this list originate from one sample, sequenced in a study of blood T cell repertoires in COVID-19. The repertoire was sequenced with immunoSEQ multiplex PCR; TCRdb's copy has only in-frame clones and lacks some. Among about 230,000 clones listed, approximately 80% were seen once. Sequenced material: peripheral blood. Receptors originate from a man aged 35 to 55 who had recovered from COVID-19.

The chain recombines TRBV5-5 with TRBJ2-1; 8 bases are a match to TRBD2. V gave up 3 bases and J gave up 4 bases; unmatched junction bases: 9. The CDR3 has 16 amino acids. Germline CDR1 and CDR2: SGHKS and YYEKEE (reference sequence). The CDR3 DNA follows: TGTGCCAGCAGCTCGTCTAGCGGGCTTGATTACAATGAGCAGTTCTTC. Translating gives CASSSSSGLDYNEQFF.

The chain combines TRBV5-1 with TRBJ2-3; TRBD2 agrees at 9 bases. V lost 1 base to trimming and J lost 1 base; unmatched junction nucleotides: 10. Germline V gene data show CDR1 as SGHRS and CDR2 as YFSETQ. This CDR3 spans 18 amino acids. CDR3 nucleotides: TGCGCCAGCAGCTTGTCTCGCGGGGGGGCCGTCGGCACAGATACGCAGTATTTT. Its translation is CASSLSRGGAVGTDTQYF.

This sequence joins TRBV19 and TRBJ1-1, with a possible D match to TRBD1 (5 bases). Germline-derived CDR1 and CDR2 are LNHDA and SQIVND (reference sequence). V was pared by 7 bases and J by 0 bases, with 15 bases between. This CDR3 is 15 amino acids long. DNA of the CDR3: TGTGCCAGTACCACGACAGTAACCCTGAACACTGAAGCTTTCTTT. This translates into CASTTTVTLNTEAFF.

This chain connects TRBV9 to TRBJ2-2; D is uncertain. The CDR3 extends over 14 amino acids. V was pared by 0 bases and J by 5 bases, with 8 bases between. CDR1 and CDR2 (germline): SGDLS, YYNGEE. CDR3 DNA: TGTGCCAGCAGCGTAGACGTGGCAACCGGGGAGCTGTTTTTT. This translates into CASSVDVATGELFF.

This clone appeared a few times. This chain links TRBV2 with TRBJ1-1, with 7 bases aligning to TRBD1. CDR3 length equals 13 residues. V shed 8 bases, J shed 6 bases, and the junction held 9 bases outside the gene matches. Germline V gene data show CDR1 as SNHLY and CDR2 as FYNNEI. CDR3 DNA sequence: TGTGCCAGCGGCCAGGGGGGAGACGCTGAAGCTTTCTTT. It translates to CASGQGGDAEAFF.

This clone has a count of ten or more. The chain is built from TRBV2 and TRBJ2-1; D may be TRBD2 (6 bases). The CDR3 has 14 residues. V lost 8 bases to trimming and J lost 5 bases, with 16 bases between them. Germline CDR1 SNHLY, CDR2 FYNNEI. CDR3 residues: CASARAGPNNEQFF. The CDR3 nucleotides are TGTGCCAGCGCCCGTGCGGGACCTAACAATGAGCAGTTCTTC.

Here the CDR3 DNA reads TGTGCCAGCAGCCAATCTGCTCCTACTACGGGTCAGCCCCAGCATTTT. Encoded protein: CASSQSAPTTGQPQHF. The V and J genes are TRBV16 and TRBJ1-5; D is unresolved. V was pared by 0 bases and J by 6 bases, with 15 bases between. CDR1 and CDR2 from the germline V gene are KGHSY and FQNENV. The CDR3 is 16 residues long. Looking up the rest from reference TRBV16 and TRBJ1-5 gives the full variable domain: GEEVAQTPKHLVRGEGQKAKLYCAPIKGHSYVFWYQQVLKNEFKFLISFQNENVFDETGMPKERFSAKCLPNSPCSLEIQATKLEDSAVYFCASSQSAPTTGQPQHFGDGTRLSIL.

Only a few counts were recorded for this clone. The chain uses TRBV29-1 and TRBJ2-5, with D maybe TRBD1 (6 bases). Trimming took off 7 bases at V and 5 bases at J, with 14 bases between the two ends. CDR1 is SQVTM and CDR2 is ANQGSEA in the germline V gene. The CDR3 runs 12 residues. The CDR3 reads CSADIGGETQYF. The DNA for the CDR3 is TGCAGCGCTGATATAGGGGGTGAGACCCAGTACTTC. Filled out from reference TRBV29-1 and TRBJ2-5, the complete variable domain reads SAVISQKPSRDICQRGTSLTIQCQVDSQVTMMFWYRQQPGQSLTLIATANQGSEATYESGFVIDKFPISRPNLTFSTLTVSNMSPEDSSIYLCSADIGGETQYFGPGTRLLVL.

The genes are TRBV7-8 and TRBJ1-5, with 8 nucleotides matching TRBD1. Germline-derived CDR1 and CDR2 are SGHVS and FQNEAQ. Unmatched junction bases numbered 7, after V lost 5 bases and J lost 4 bases. The CDR3 has 15 amino acids. The CDR3, as DNA: TGTGCCAGCAGCCGGACAGGGAAGTTAAATCAGCCCCAGCATTTT. The encoded protein is CASSRTGKLNQPQHF.

This clone has only one observation. The chain employs TRBV2 and TRBJ1-1; D perhaps matches TRBD1 (5 bases). The CDR3 spans 14 residues. V was pared by 7 bases and J by 1 base, with 13 bases between. Germline CDR1 is SNHLY and CDR2 is FYNNEI. CDR3 in amino acids: CASTRRGPNTEAFF. The CDR3 DNA is TGTGCCAGCACCCGAAGGGGTCCGAACACTGAAGCTTTCTTT. The variable domain in full, with the rest retrieved from reference TRBV2 and TRBJ1-1, is EPEVTQTPSHQVTQMGQEVILRCVPISNHLYFYWYRQILGQKVEFLVSFYNNEISEKSEIFDDQFSVERPDGSNFTLKIRSTKLEDSAMYFCASTRRGPNTEAFFGQGTRLTVV.

The genes are TRBV9 and TRBJ1-3; 10 nucleotides match TRBD1. CDR3 size: 16 residues. From germline, CDR1 is SGDLS and CDR2 YYNGEE. After removal of 0 bases from V and 2 bases from J, the junction contained 2 bases not matched to a gene. CDR3 region: CASSVAGQGAGNTIYF. The CDR3 DNA is TGTGCCAGCAGCGTAGCCGGACAGGGGGCTGGAAACACCATATATTTT.

This clone was detected once. The chain joins TRBV27 to TRBJ1-1; the D is unclear. The V and J ends lost 6 bases and 3 bases respectively, with 14 bases between them. Germline lookup yields CDR1 MNHEY and CDR2 SMNVEV (reference sequence). There are 14 residues in the CDR3. CDR3 in amino acids: CASSWLGGDTEAFF. DNA for the CDR3: TGTGCCAGCAGCTGGCTAGGTGGAGACACTGAAGCTTTCTTT.

This clone was found a few times. V gene TRBV19 combines with J gene TRBJ1-5; D might be TRBD1 (6 bases). The V end was cut by 7 bases, the J end by 2 bases, with 15 bases between. Germline CDR1 reads LNHDA; CDR2 reads SQIVND (reference sequence). CDR3 length equals 15 residues. The CDR3 loop reads CASTEHRDGNQPQHF. The CDR3 DNA is TGTGCCAGTACCGAGCACAGGGATGGCAATCAGCCCCAGCATTTT.

Only one count was recorded for this clone. This chain joins TRBV11-3 and TRBJ2-7, with TRBD1 as a possible D gene (6 bases). Per the germline V gene, CDR1 is SGHNT and CDR2 is YENEEA. There are 17 residues in the CDR3. V lost 5 bases, J lost 0 bases, and 20 bases lay in between. For the CDR3, the DNA is TGTGCCAGCAGCCCGCGCCCGGGCGACAGGTACTCCTACGAGCAGTACTTC. Residues: CASSPRPGDRYSYEQYF.

The J gene is TRBJ2-7, the V gene TRBV20-1; 8 bases line up with TRBD1. Trimming removed 6 bases from V and 11 bases from J; junction bases left unmatched: 9. CDR1 is DFQATT and CDR2 is SNEGSKA in the germline V gene (reference sequence). The CDR3 has 11 residues. The DNA for the CDR3 is TGCAGTGCCTCCGGGACAGGCCGAAAGTACTTC. This translates into CSASGTGRKYF.

V gene TRBV6-2 or TRBV6-3 combines with J gene TRBJ1-1; D not resolved. This CDR3 contains 13 residues. The V end was cut by 6 bases, the J end by 1 base, with 9 bases between. Germline CDR1 and CDR2: MNHEY and SVGEGT. This CDR3 reads CASSPASNTEAFF. The CDR3 DNA is TGTGCCAGCAGCCCGGCCTCGAACACTGAAGCTTTCTTT.

The V gene is TRBV6-5, the J gene TRBJ2-3; D ambiguous. The CDR3 consists of 13 residues. V was pared by 8 bases and J by 4 bases, with 13 bases between. In germline, CDR1 is MNHEY, CDR2 SVGAGI. The DNA for the CDR3 is TGTGCCAGCCGGATGGCTGGAGCAGATACGCAGTATTTT. Its protein product is CASRMAGADTQYF.

This clone was found a few times. The gene calls are TRBV7-2 and TRBJ1-4, with D possibly matching TRBD1 (6 bases). This CDR3 contains 15 residues. Germline V lookup: CDR1 SGHTA, CDR2 FQGNSA. With 0 bases removed from V and 4 bases from J, the gap between germline ends came to 9 bases. CDR3 nucleotides: TGTGCCAGCAGCTTAGCTCTAGGGGGTAATGAAAAACTGTTTTTT. Its protein is CASSLALGGNEKLFF. Complete variable domain (other parts from reference TRBV7-2 and TRBJ1-4): GAGVSQSPSNKVTEKGKDVELRCDPISGHTALYWYRQSLGQGLEFLIYFQGNSAPDKSGLPSDRFSAERTGGSVSTLTIQRTQQEDSAVYLCASSLALGGNEKLFFGSGTQLSVL.